The rows below give T cell receptor beta chains drawn from one sample of a study of T cell repertoires in cytomegalovirus infection. TCRdb independently ran MiXCR on the reads; one entry per CDR3 protein. The table includes 150,000 to 200,000 distinct CDR3 sequences, approximately 20% detected once. Sequenced: PBMCs. Source of these receptors: a human donor in good health (CMV status not recorded). Some clones in this sample may be carry-over from other donors' samples. Both conserved end residues are part of each CDR3. The D gene is left open where the match is weak. Part of the rows lack a size; the others show once, few, many or a class for expanded clones.

TRBV9	TRBJ1-1	NA	NA	CASSVGPAAKETEAFF	TGTGCCAGCAGCGTAGGCCCGGCCGCTAAAGAGACTGAAGCTTTCTTT
TRBV7-9	TRBJ2-1	NA	TRBD2	CASSLASGRPPNEQFF	TGTGCCAGCAGCCTAGCTAGCGGGAGACCCCCCAATGAGCAGTTCTTC
TRBV29-1	TRBJ2-5	NA	NA	CSVEDPGTQYF	TGCAGCGTTGAAGATCCGGGGACCCAGTACTTC
TRBV4-1	TRBJ1-1	many	TRBD1	CASSQGQGLNTEAFF	TGCGCCAGCAGCCAAGGACAGGGATTGAACACTGAAGCTTTCTTT
TRBV28	TRBJ2-3	few	TRBD2	CASSLYSRLAGDTQYF	TGTGCCAGCAGTTTATACAGTAGACTAGCCGGAGATACGCAGTATTTT
TRBV2	TRBJ1-2	few	NA	CASTDSTRGYTF	TGTGCCAGCACGGACAGCACTAGAGGCTACACCTTC
TRBV10-3	TRBJ2-1	NA	TRBD2	CAIRDSGSAYNEQFF	TGTGCCATCAGGGATAGCGGGAGCGCCTACAATGAGCAGTTCTTC
TRBV7-8	TRBJ1-1	many	NA	CASSLSRTEGTEAFF	TGTGCCAGCAGCTTAAGTCGTACAGAAGGCACTGAAGCTTTCTTT
TRBV20-1	TRBJ2-3	NA	NA	CSAREGTYHPSTDTQYF	TGCAGTGCTAGAGAAGGAACATATCACCCTAGCACAGATACGCAGTATTTT
TRBV4-1	TRBJ2-7	NA	NA	CASSQDAWDKQYF	TGCGCCAGCAGCCAAGATGCTTGGGACAAGCAGTACTTC
TRBV2	TRBJ1-2	NA	NA	CASSERQGAYGYTF	TGTGCCAGCAGTGAAAGGCAGGGAGCCTATGGCTACACCTTC
TRBV7-2	TRBJ2-7	many	NA	CASSLAVGQSSYEQYF	TGTGCCAGCAGCTTAGCTGTCGGACAAAGCTCCTACGAGCAGTACTTC
TRBV11-1	TRBJ2-2	few	NA	CASSLGHINPTGELFF	TGTGCCAGCAGCTTAGGACACATTAATCCCACCGGGGAGCTGTTTTTT
TRBV28	TRBJ2-3	NA	TRBD2	CDSSFIKRGNTQYF	TGTGACAGCAGTTTTATTAAGCGGGGTAATACGCAGTATTTT
TRBV28	TRBJ2-7	many	TRBD1	CASTDRGEKQYF	TGTGCAAGCACGGACAGGGGAGAGAAGCAGTACTTC
TRBV5-5	TRBJ2-4	few	NA	CASRAGGREYGIQYF	TGTGCCAGCAGGGCCGGGGGGCGGGAATATGGCATTCAGTACTTC
TRBV4-2	TRBJ1-1	NA	TRBD1	CASSPLGTGGTEAFF	TGTGCCAGCAGCCCCTTAGGGACAGGGGGCACTGAAGCTTTCTTT
TRBV20-1	TRBJ2-3	few	NA	CSARDLRATQYF	TGCAGTGCTAGAGATCTAAGGGCTACGCAGTATTTT
TRBV19	TRBJ2-2	many	NA	CASIWDTNTGELFF	TGTGCCAGTATTTGGGACACCAACACCGGGGAGCTGTTTTTT
TRBV11-2	TRBJ2-1	NA	NA	CASSLDRLLGEQFF	TGTGCCAGCAGCTTAGACCGGCTCCTGGGTGAGCAGTTCTTC
TRBV12-5	TRBJ1-1	few	TRBD1	CAGEDRGRRGAFF	TGTGCTGGGGAGGACAGGGGGCGTCGGGGAGCTTTCTTT
TRBV4-3	TRBJ2-7	NA	NA	CASSKESLNYEQYF	TGCGCCAGCAGCAAAGAATCACTAAACTACGAGCAGTACTTC
TRBV19	TRBJ1-5	NA	NA	CASSKGRLDSNQPQHF	TGTGCCAGTAGTAAGGGACGGTTGGATAGCAATCAGCCCCAGCATTTT
TRBV11-2	TRBJ2-1	NA	TRBD1	CASSPILPGQGWVEQFF	TGTGCCAGCAGCCCTATACTCCCGGGACAGGGGTGGGTTGAGCAGTTCTTC
TRBV20-1	TRBJ2-7	few	NA	CSAREGNRRESYEQYF	TGCAGTGCTAGAGAGGGCAATCGGAGGGAGTCCTACGAGCAGTACTTC
TRBV6-2/TRBV6-3	TRBJ2-1	NA	TRBD2	CASSQGLAGGRSSYNEQFF	TGTGCCAGCAGCCAGGGACTAGCGGGAGGCCGAAGCTCCTACAATGAGCAGTTCTTC
TRBV2	TRBJ2-2	few	NA	CASSPSFGELFF	TGTGCCAGCAGTCCCTCGTTCGGGGAGCTGTTTTTT
TRBV29-1	TRBJ2-2	NA	TRBD2	CSVAAGSGELFF	TGCAGCGTTGCAGCGGGGTCCGGGGAGCTGTTTTTT
TRBV20-1	TRBJ2-7	NA	TRBD1	CSASLTGTGRYEQYF	TGCAGTGCTAGCCTAACCGGGACAGGCCGGTACGAGCAGTACTTC
TRBV7-9	TRBJ2-2	NA	TRBD2	CASSIQGLAGLNTGELFF	TGTGCCAGCAGCATACAGGGACTAGCGGGGTTGAACACCGGGGAGCTGTTTTTT
TRBV7-2	TRBJ1-4	many	TRBD1	CASSPGQGGEKLFF	TGTGCCAGCAGCCCGGGACAGGGAGGTGAAAAACTGTTTTTT
TRBV7-6	TRBJ1-1	many	NA	CASSLNPGTKGTEAFF	TGTGCCAGCAGCCTGAACCCCGGGACAAAGGGCACTGAAGCTTTCTTT
TRBV4-3	TRBJ1-1	NA	NA	CASSQDRGDTEAFF	TGCGCCAGCAGCCAAGATCGGGGGGACACTGAAGCTTTCTTT
TRBV24-1	TRBJ2-5	NA	NA	CATSDLGQLQETQYF	TGTGCCACCAGTGACCTTGGACAGCTGCAAGAGACCCAGTACTTC
TRBV7-8	TRBJ2-4	few	NA	CASSLGLNQYF	TGTGCCAGCAGCTTGGGACTCAATCAGTACTTC
TRBV7-2	TRBJ2-5	many	TRBD1	CASSSLTGKETQYF	TGTGCCAGCAGCTCCCTGACAGGGAAGGAGACCCAGTACTTC
TRBV7-2	TRBJ1-4	many	TRBD1	CASSSNRGQREKLFF	TGTGCCAGCAGCTCCAACAGGGGGCAACGTGAAAAACTGTTTTTT
TRBV12-3/TRBV12-4	TRBJ1-2	many	NA	CASSYRRQRDPYGYTF	TGTGCCAGCAGTTACCGGCGACAGAGAGACCCTTATGGCTACACCTTC
TRBV7-2	TRBJ2-7	many	TRBD2	CASSLISGESYEQYF	TGTGCCAGCAGCTTGATTAGCGGGGAGTCCTACGAGCAGTACTTC
TRBV12-3/TRBV12-4	TRBJ2-5	few	TRBD2	CASSPTSGMGETQYF	TGTGCCAGCAGCCCGACTAGCGGGATGGGGGAGACCCAGTACTTC
TRBV5-1	TRBJ2-7	many	NA	CASSRDGNSYEQYF	TGCGCCAGCAGCCGGGACGGGAACTCCTACGAGCAGTACTTC
TRBV5-4	TRBJ2-1	NA	TRBD2	CASSSGGAGGSYNEQFF	TGTGCCAGCAGCTCCGGAGGTGCGGGAGGTTCCTACAATGAGCAGTTCTTC
TRBV7-2	TRBJ2-5	many	TRBD2	CASSKFDRDYGETQYF	TGTGCCAGCAGCAAGTTCGACCGGGACTATGGAGAGACCCAGTACTTC
TRBV3-1	TRBJ2-7	few	NA	CASSRTTGSINEQYF	TGTGCCAGCAGCCGTACCACCGGGTCTATCAACGAGCAGTACTTC
TRBV7-2	TRBJ2-6	many	NA	CASSDYTVSGANVLTF	TGTGCCAGCAGCGACTACACAGTCTCTGGGGCCAACGTCCTGACTTTC
TRBV5-4	TRBJ2-7	NA	TRBD2	CASSLDGGALDEQYF	TGTGCCAGCAGCTTGGACGGGGGGGCCCTGGACGAGCAGTACTTC
TRBV25-1	TRBJ2-7	NA	TRBD2	CASSSDGASGSYEQYF	TGTGCCAGCAGTTCCGATGGGGCTAGCGGGAGCTACGAGCAGTACTTC
TRBV19	TRBJ1-1	NA	NA	CASSSRGKGRTEAFF	TGTGCCAGTAGTTCCCGGGGAAAGGGGAGAACTGAAGCTTTCTTT